These T cell receptor beta chains were read from a single sample in a study of blood T cell repertoires in COVID-19. The data were produced by immunoSEQ multiplex PCR, yet TCRdb's version contains in-frame clones alone and is incomplete. This table holds 90,000 or so clones, roughly 89% found once. Sequencing was performed on peripheral blood. These receptors all stem from a man between 60 and 75 years old with COVID-19, enrolled during active disease. Each CDR3 is given with its conserved first and last residue. The D gene is left open where the match is weak. Clone size is given for some rows only: seen once, a few or many times, or a class if the clone is expanded.

j_call | d_call | clone_size | cdr3_length | v_call | cdr3_aa | cdr3_nt
TRBJ2-7 | TRBD2 | once | 14 | TRBV11-3 | CASSLKREGYEQYF | TGTGCCAGCAGCTTAAAGCGGGAGGGCTACGAGCAGTACTTC
TRBJ1-2 | TRBD1 | once | 14 | TRBV10-3 | CAISESRTGDGYTF | TGTGCCATCAGTGAGTCAAGGACAGGCGATGGCTACACCTTC
TRBJ2-1 | TRBD2 | - | 13 | TRBV6-5 | CAGRGLVLGEQFF | TGTGCCGGACGGGGACTAGTATTGGGTGAGCAGTTCTTC
TRBJ1-2 | - | - | 13 | TRBV24-1 | CATSEEYNYGYTF | TGTGCCACCAGTGAGGAGTACAACTATGGCTACACCTTC
TRBJ1-2 | - | - | 13 | TRBV7-9 | CASSLETRGGYTF | TGTGCCAGCAGCTTAGAAACAAGGGGTGGCTACACCTTC
TRBJ2-4 | - | - | 16 | TRBV5-1 | CASSLFDTSGENIQYF | TGCGCCAGCAGCTTGTTCGACACGTCGGGAGAAAACATTCAGTACTTC
TRBJ2-7 | TRBD2 | - | 16 | TRBV4-1 | CASSQDTAGGSYEQYF | TGCGCCAGCAGCCAAGATACAGCGGGAGGCTCCTACGAGCAGTACTTC
TRBJ1-5 | TRBD1 | - | 15 | TRBV18 | CASSPSGGSNQPQHF | TGTGCCAGCTCACCGTCAGGGGGAAGCAATCAGCCCCAGCATTTT
TRBJ2-3 | TRBD2 | - | 18 | TRBV10-3 | CAIKAGTSGTILADTQYF | TGTGCCATCAAGGCCGGGACTAGCGGGACCATCTTGGCAGATACGCAGTATTTT
TRBJ2-6 | - | - | 16 | TRBV6-5 | CASSSGGPSGANVLTF | TGTGCCAGCAGTTCAGGGGGGCCCTCTGGGGCCAACGTCCTGACTTTC
TRBJ2-4 | TRBD2 | - | 15 | TRBV9 | CASSVGGDPKNIQYF | TGTGCCAGCAGCGTCGGGGGGGATCCCAAAAACATTCAGTACTTC
TRBJ2-7 | - | - | 14 | TRBV5-1 | CASSLLQDPLEQYF | TGCGCCAGCAGCTTACTACAGGACCCACTCGAGCAGTACTTC
TRBJ2-7 | TRBD2 | - | 16 | TRBV6-5 | CASSSAGLAGAYEQYF | TGTGCCAGCAGTTCCGCAGGACTAGCGGGAGCCTACGAGCAGTACTTC
TRBJ2-7 | TRBD1 | - | 14 | TRBV7-8 | CASSIGQGAGEQYF | TGTGCCAGCAGCATAGGACAGGGGGCAGGGGAGCAGTACTTC
TRBJ2-1 | TRBD2 | - | 16 | TRBV7-2 | CASSLVRLAVYNEQFF | TGTGCCAGCAGCTTAGTACGGCTAGCGGTCTACAATGAGCAGTTCTTC
TRBJ1-3 | TRBD1 | - | 14 | TRBV5-1 | CASSQQGDGNTIYF | TGCGCCAGCAGCCAACAGGGGGATGGAAACACCATATATTTT
TRBJ1-1 | - | - | 15 | TRBV10-3 | CAISPALQGNTEAFF | TGTGCCATCAGCCCCGCCTTACAGGGGAACACTGAAGCTTTCTTT
TRBJ2-2 | - | once | 14 | TRBV5-1 | CASSPRLGTGELFF | TGCGCCAGCAGCCCAAGACTGGGCACCGGGGAGCTGTTTTTT
TRBJ1-6 | TRBD1 | - | 15 | TRBV3-1/TRBV3-2 | CASSQVTGGNSPLHF | TGTGCCAGCAGCCAAGTCACAGGGGGGAATTCACCCCTCCACTTT
TRBJ2-7 | TRBD1 | - | 13 | TRBV25-1 | CASRDRVDYEQYF | TGTGCCAGCAGAGACAGGGTTGACTACGAGCAGTACTTC
TRBJ1-4 | TRBD1 | - | 14 | TRBV3-1/TRBV3-2 | CASSQDRAREKLFF | TGTGCCAGCAGCCAGGACAGGGCCAGGGAAAAACTGTTTTTT
TRBJ1-5 | - | - | 15 | TRBV19 | CASSIPGDRNQPQHF | TGTGCCAGTAGTATCCCGGGGGACCGCAATCAGCCCCAGCATTTT
TRBJ1-2 | - | once | 15 | TRBV25-1 | CASSEVGRDSYGYTF | TGTGCCAGCAGTGAGGTTGGCAGGGACTCCTATGGCTACACCTTC
TRBJ1-2 | - | - | 15 | TRBV6-1 | CASSEFGGPDYGYTF | TGTGCCAGCAGTGAATTCGGAGGTCCTGACTATGGCTACACCTTC
TRBJ1-1 | TRBD1 | - | 16 | TRBV19 | CASSSPGDRVNTEAFF | TGTGCCAGTAGTAGCCCAGGGGACAGGGTTAACACTGAAGCTTTCTTT
TRBJ2-3 | - | - | 14 | TRBV6-5 | CASRWRQSTDTQYF | TGTGCCAGCCGATGGAGACAGAGCACAGATACGCAGTATTTT
TRBJ2-5 | TRBD1 | once | 16 | TRBV25-1 | CASSEWGTGEGETQYF | TGTGCCAGCAGTGAATGGGGGACAGGGGAGGGAGAGACCCAGTACTTC
TRBJ1-5 | TRBD1 | - | 15 | TRBV18 | CASSPQQGLAQPQHF | TGTGCCAGCTCACCGCAACAGGGGTTGGCGCAGCCCCAGCATTTT
TRBJ2-2 | - | - | 16 | TRBV12-2 | CASRPRGGPNTGELFF | TGTGCAAGTCGCCCGCGGGGCGGGCCGAACACCGGGGAGCTGTTTTTT
TRBJ2-3 | - | few | 16 | TRBV7-3 | CASSPKTGVGSDTQYF | TGTGCCAGCAGCCCCAAGACGGGAGTAGGCTCAGATACGCAGTATTTT
TRBJ2-7 | - | - | 13 | TRBV4-1 | CASSLQTRYEQYF | TGCGCCAGCAGCCTCCAAACTCGCTACGAGCAGTACTTC
TRBJ1-2 | - | - | 11 | TRBV28 | CASSFPDGYTF | TGTGCCAGCAGTTTCCCGGATGGCTACACCTTC
TRBJ2-7 | - | - | 13 | TRBV7-6 | CASSLGQVYEQYF | TGTGCCAGCAGCTTAGGACAGGTCTACGAGCAGTACTTC
TRBJ2-7 | TRBD1 | - | 13 | TRBV28 | CASSPGQTYEQYF | TGTGCCAGCAGTCCGGGACAGACCTACGAGCAGTACTTC
TRBJ1-2 | - | - | 16 | TRBV4-3 | CASSQEAGILNYGYTF | TGCGCCAGCAGCCAAGAGGCAGGGATCTTGAACTATGGCTACACCTTC
TRBJ1-1 | TRBD1 | few | 12 | TRBV5-4 | CVHRGMNTEAFF | TGTGTTCACAGGGGTATGAACACTGAAGCTTTCTTT
TRBJ2-3 | TRBD2 | - | 15 | TRBV27 | CASSSPLAGADTQYF | TGTGCCAGCAGTTCCCCACTAGCGGGAGCAGATACGCAGTATTTT
TRBJ1-4 | - | - | 15 | TRBV9 | CASSPSGGNNEKLFF | TGTGCCAGCAGCCCATCAGGAGGAAATAATGAAAAACTGTTTTTT
TRBJ2-2 | TRBD2 | - | 14 | TRBV2 | CASNSGANTGELFF | TGTGCCAGCAACAGCGGGGCGAACACCGGGGAGCTGTTTTTT
TRBJ2-3 | TRBD2 | - | 16 | TRBV7-3 | CASSSGTSGLTDTQYF | TGTGCCAGCAGCTCGGGGACTAGCGGTTTGACAGATACGCAGTATTTT
TRBJ1-1 | TRBD1 | - | 13 | TRBV19 | CASSHPGTDEAFF | TGTGCCAGTAGTCATCCCGGGACAGATGAAGCTTTCTTT
TRBJ1-2 | TRBD1 | - | 15 | TRBV5-1 | CASSLAGTGADGYTF | TGCGCCAGCAGCTTGGCCGGGACAGGGGCCGATGGCTACACCTTC
TRBJ2-3 | TRBD2 | - | 16 | TRBV18 | CASSPPSGGPTDTQYF | TGTGCCAGCTCACCACCTAGCGGGGGGCCCACAGATACGCAGTATTTT
TRBJ2-1 | - | few | 16 | TRBV7-2 | CASSPPSGHAYNEQFF | TGTGCCAGCAGCCCCCCTTCGGGACACGCATACAATGAGCAGTTCTTC
TRBJ1-5 | TRBD1 | - | 15 | TRBV19 | CASSGDSYSNQPQHF | TGTGCCAGTAGTGGGGACAGCTACAGCAATCAGCCCCAGCATTTT
TRBJ1-3 | TRBD1 | - | 16 | TRBV18 | CASSPNTGDGGNTIYF | TGTGCCAGCTCACCTAATACAGGGGATGGTGGAAACACCATATATTTT
TRBJ1-1 | - | - | 13 | TRBV9 | CASSPSGDTEAFF | TGTGCCAGCAGCCCGTCCGGGGACACTGAAGCTTTCTTT
TRBJ1-2 | - | - | 12 | TRBV5-1 | CASSQRQDGYTF | TGCGCCAGCAGCCAGAGACAGGATGGCTACACCTTC
TRBJ1-4 | - | - | 16 | TRBV10-3 | CAISERQGGQDEKLFF | TGTGCCATCAGTGAGCGGCAGGGAGGGCAGGATGAAAAACTGTTTTTT
TRBJ2-1 | - | - | 16 | TRBV6-2/TRBV6-3 | CASSYRIATPYNEQFF | TGTGCCAGCAGTTACCGAATAGCAACCCCCTACAATGAGCAGTTCTTC
TRBJ1-5 | - | - | 16 | TRBV27 | CASRTPDVERRQPQHF | TGTGCCAGCAGGACCCCAGATGTGGAGAGAAGGCAGCCCCAGCATTTT
TRBJ1-5 | TRBD1 | - | 12 | TRBV30 | CAWGQGNQPQHF | TGTGCCTGGGGACAGGGTAATCAGCCCCAGCATTTT
TRBJ2-1 | TRBD2 | - | 14 | TRBV5-4 | CASSPGLAPSEQFF | TGTGCCAGCAGTCCGGGACTAGCCCCTAGCGAGCAGTTCTTC
TRBJ1-5 | - | once | 15 | TRBV6-1 | CASSENRASNQPQHF | TGTGCCAGCAGTGAAAACAGGGCTAGCAATCAGCCCCAGCATTTT
TRBJ2-7 | TRBD2 | - | 15 | TRBV7-8 | CASSYRTSGSNEQYF | TGTGCCAGCAGCTACCGGACTAGCGGGAGTAACGAGCAGTACTTC
TRBJ2-5 | - | few | 13 | TRBV11-2 | CASSWTNQETQYF | TGTGCCAGCAGTTGGACTAACCAAGAGACCCAGTACTTC
TRBJ2-1 | - | - | 17 | TRBV19 | CASSPEVADSTYNEQFF | TGTGCCAGTAGCCCCGAGGTGGCGGACAGTACCTACAATGAGCAGTTCTTC